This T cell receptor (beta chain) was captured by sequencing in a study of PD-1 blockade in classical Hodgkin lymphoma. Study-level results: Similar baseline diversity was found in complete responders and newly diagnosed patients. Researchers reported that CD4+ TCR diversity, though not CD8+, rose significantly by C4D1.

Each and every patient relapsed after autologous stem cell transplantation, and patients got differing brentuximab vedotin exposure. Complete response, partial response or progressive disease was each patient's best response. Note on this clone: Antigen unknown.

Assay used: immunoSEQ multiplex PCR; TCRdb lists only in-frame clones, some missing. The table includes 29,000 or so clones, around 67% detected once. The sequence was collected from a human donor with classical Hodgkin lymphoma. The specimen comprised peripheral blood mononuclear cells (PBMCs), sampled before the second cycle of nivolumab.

The CDR3 spells CASSQDIRGNQPQHF. The CDR3 DNA sequence: TGCGCCAGCAGCCAAGATATTAGGGGGAATCAGCCCCAGCATTTT. This sequence joins TRBV4-3 and TRBJ1-5, with D maybe TRBD1 (6 bases). Germline assignment: CDR1 LGHNA and CDR2 YSLEER. CDR3 size: 15 residues. Trimming took off 0 bases at V and 4 bases at J, with 10 bases between the two ends.